The text below deals with one T cell receptor (beta chain). Its antigen is unknown. This sample is part of a study of regulatory T cells in long-lasting Graves disease. General study points: Owing to a sample size that was small, accuracy may have been reduced. New patients shared fewer public clonotypes (approximately 970) than persistent patients did (about 3,000).

Arm-PCR of CDR3 regions and iRepertoire HTBI primers were the basis on which TCR beta libraries were built. In TCRdb, the multiplex PCR reads were re-called with MiXCR into one record per CDR3 protein. Of a few hundred thousand distinct CDR3 sequences listed, roughly 23% are singletons. Stated time point: persistent/refractory GD, antithyroid drugs over 5 years with positive TRAb. Making the TCR library involved RNA that had been extracted from PBMCs. Sequenced material: peripheral blood mononuclear cells (PBMCs), taken when the disease was refractory, from a patient treated with antithyroid drugs. The clonotype comes from a woman aged 40 to 50 with Graves disease.

The CDR3 region is CASSTGTRDTQYF. CDR3 bases: TGTGCCAGCAGTACCGGGACCAGAGATACGCAGTATTTT. The J gene is TRBJ2-3, the V gene TRBV12-3 or TRBV12-4, with D possibly being TRBD1 or TRBD2 (5 bases each). The CDR3 has 13 residues. The V and J ends lost 5 bases and 5 bases respectively, with 11 bases between them.